Below, 32 T cell receptor beta chains from the same sample are listed, as sequenced in a study of vaccination and CD4 T cells after COVID-19. Researchers used the Oncomine TCR Beta short-read assay to sequence DNA from cultured CD4+ T cells. Each CDR3 protein is one row after TCRdb ran MiXCR on the PCR reads. The data contain about 15,000 distinct CDR3 sequences, approximately 42% of them singletons. Treatment here: approximately nine-day PBMC culture with coronavirus spike peptide pools or control peptides (ViraFEST assay). These TCRs are of unknown antigen specificity. Sequencing was performed on cultured CD4+ T cells from blood. The receptors were gathered from a human donor with COVID-19.

The chain couples TRBV15 to TRBJ1-1; the D is unclear. CDR3 length: 12 residues. The germline CDR1 and CDR2 sequences are LNHNV and YYDKDF (reference sequence). Trimming left V 1 base short and J 9 bases short, with 9 bases between. CDR3 DNA: TGTGCCACCAGCAGAGTCGGAGGTCAAGCTTTCTTT. It encodes CATSRVGGQAFF.

The chain is built from TRBV7-2 and TRBJ1-4; weak D call: TRBD1 (6 bases). Trimming stripped 2 bases from V and 7 bases from J, with 14 bases between. Germline assignment: CDR1 SGHTA and CDR2 FQGNSA. The CDR3 is made up of 15 amino acids. The CDR3 spells CASSLYQGLSEKLFF. CDR3 DNA: TGTGCCAGCAGCTTATATCAGGGGTTGAGTGAAAAACTGTTTTTT.

The CDR3 coding sequence is TGTGCCAGCAGTTCAGGACAGAACTATGGCTACACCTTC. This translates into CASSSGQNYGYTF. The chain is built from TRBV6-2 or TRBV6-3 and TRBJ1-2; a weak D match, TRBD1 (6 bases). This CDR3 is built from 13 residues. Germline CDR1 reads MNHEY; CDR2 reads SVGEGT. V lost 4 bases to trimming and J lost 2 bases, with 8 bases between them.

The gene calls are TRBV5-6 and TRBJ1-1; D remains ambiguous. The CDR3 contains 16 residues. Between the trimmed V and J ends, which lost 2 bases and 0 bases, there was a span of 14 bases. Per the germline V gene, CDR1 is SGHDT and CDR2 is YYEEEE. The CDR3 spells CASSLASRGMNTEAFF. CDR3 sequence (DNA): TGTGCCAGCAGCTTAGCAAGCAGAGGCATGAACACTGAAGCTTTCTTT.

This clonotype was seen a few times. V is TRBV6-1 and J is TRBJ1-5; D is unresolved. Trimming stripped 3 bases from V and 2 bases from J, with 11 bases between. CDR3 length: 15 amino acids. Germline assignment: CDR1 MNHNS and CDR2 SASEGT. CDR3: CASSDGRWGNQPQHF. The CDR3 region has the DNA TGTGCCAGCAGTGATGGGAGGTGGGGCAATCAGCCCCAGCATTTT.

This clonotype was detected a few times. This chain uses TRBV5-1 with TRBJ2-7, with D maybe TRBD1 (7 bases). The CDR3 runs 14 residues. Looked up from germline, CDR1 is SGHRS and CDR2 is YFSETQ. V lost 0 bases and J lost 6, with 13 bases in between. Here the CDR3 DNA reads TGCGCCAGCAGCTTGGGGCGACAGGGAGGCGAGCAGTACTTC. Its translation: CASSLGRQGGEQYF.

This clonotype was counted between two and nine times. The J gene is TRBJ1-2, the V gene TRBV20-1; 7 nucleotides line up with TRBD1. Germline CDR1 reads DFQATT; CDR2 reads SNEGSKA (reference sequence). V dropped 4 bases and J dropped 4; count of bases not matched to a gene: 6. The CDR3 totals 13 residues. The CDR3 DNA sequence: TGCAGTGCTACCGACAGGGTGGGCTATGGCTACACCTTC. Translation: CSATDRVGYGYTF.

This chain links TRBV15 with TRBJ1-2; D remains unclear. Trimming took 3 bases from V and 7 from J, leaving 12 bases between them. The CDR3 extends over 13 amino acids. Germline CDR1 LNHNV, CDR2 YYDKDF (reference sequence). The CDR3 coding sequence is TGTGCCACCAGCAGCGTCGGGTACGGTGGCTACACCTTC. Translated, it gives CATSSVGYGGYTF.

This clonotype appeared a single time. The chain combines TRBV5-4 with TRBJ2-1; the D is unclear. Germline V gene lookup returns CDR1 SGHNT and CDR2 YYREEE (reference sequence). The CDR3 loop spans 14 amino acids. The germline V and J ends were trimmed by 4 bases and 5 bases, with 13 bases remaining between them. The CDR3 loop is CASSTPLGNNEQFF. The CDR3 DNA follows: TGTGCCAGCAGCACCCCCCTCGGCAACAATGAGCAGTTCTTC. The full variable domain, rest sourced from reference TRBV5-4 and TRBJ2-1, is ETGVTQSPTHLIKTRGQQVTLRCSSQSGHNTVSWYQQALGQGPQFIFQYYREEENGRGNFPPRFSGLQFPNYSSELNVNALELDDSALYLCASSTPLGNNEQFFGPGTRLTVL.

This clonotype is judged medium-sized. V and J are TRBV6-1 and TRBJ2-1, with a possible D match to TRBD1 (6 bases). Trimming took off 6 bases at V and 2 bases at J, with 14 bases between the two ends. From germline, CDR1 is MNHNS and CDR2 SASEGT. The CDR3 totals 15 residues. Here the CDR3 reads CASSNGQFAYNEQFF. The CDR3 nucleotides are TGTGCCAGCAGCAACGGACAGTTTGCCTACAATGAGCAGTTCTTC.

V is TRBV28 and J is TRBJ1-2; D unclear. The germline V gene has CDR1 MDHEN and CDR2 SYDVKM. The V and J ends lost 6 bases and 1 base respectively, with 9 bases between them. The CDR3 has 13 amino acids. CDR3 nucleotide sequence: TGTGCCAGCAGCTCAAAACATAACTATGGCTACACCTTC. It specifies CASSSKHNYGYTF.

Notes on this clonotype: A much larger clonotype is one base distant, so this may be a read error. The chain links TRBV7-2 to TRBJ1-3; no reliable D call. Germline CDR1 SGHTA, CDR2 FQGNSA. The CDR3 covers 14 residues. The CDR3 sequence is CVSSLAGAGNTIYF. The CDR3 DNA is TGTGTCAGCAGCTTAGCTGGGGCTGGAAACACCATATATTTT.

This chain links TRBV6-2 or TRBV6-3 with TRBJ2-2; 8 bases map to TRBD2. The junction had 10 bases not matched to a gene; V was cut back by 4 bases and J by 9 bases. Germline V gives CDR1 MNHEY, CDR2 SVGEGT. This CDR3 region has 15 residues. The CDR3 nucleotides read TGTGCCAGCAGTTCTGACGGGGGGGCCTGGAGGGAGCTGTTTTTT. It specifies CASSSDGGAWRELFF.

The chain links TRBV20-1 to TRBJ2-1, with 10 bases lining up with TRBD2. The CDR3 length is 15 residues. CDR1 is DFQATT and CDR2 is SNEGSKA in the germline V gene (reference sequence). The J segment lost 8 bases and the V segment lost 7 bases, leaving 14 bases of the junction unmatched. CDR3 sequence (DNA): TGCAGTGGCCCTAGCGGGGGCCCGACGTTCTATGAGCAGTTCTTC. It codes for CSGPSGGPTFYEQFF.

This sequence joins TRBV12-3 or TRBV12-4 and TRBJ2-4, with D perhaps matching TRBD2 (5 bases). V lost 3 bases to trimming and J lost 7 bases, with 10 bases between them. The CDR3 extends over 13 amino acids. CDR3 sequence reads: CASSLAGSNIQYF. CDR3 bases: TGTGCCAGCAGTTTGGCGGGTAGCAACATTCAGTACTTC.

There are a few counts of this clonotype. This chain uses TRBV20-1 with TRBJ2-1, with D possibly TRBD2 on 6 matching bases. V was clipped by 2 bases and J by 11 bases, with 10 bases between them. CDR1 is DFQATT, CDR2 SNEGSKA, per germline (reference sequence). CDR3 length: 11 residues. As DNA, the CDR3 is TGCAGTGCTAGATGGGCGGGACAGCAGTTCTTC. It is translated as CSARWAGQQFF.

V gene TRBV18 combines with J gene TRBJ1-2; D is unclear. CDR1 is KGHSH and CDR2 is LQKENI in the germline V gene. The CDR3 sequence is 13 residues long. Trimming pared 3 bases from V and 8 bases from J, leaving 13 bases between. The chain's CDR3 is CASSPSGMKGYTF. In nucleotides, the CDR3 is TGTGCCAGCTCACCTTCGGGTATGAAGGGCTACACCTTC.

This clonotype was picked up a small number of times. This chain connects TRBV12-3 or TRBV12-4 to TRBJ2-7; TRBD1 aligns across 8 bases. V was pared by 3 bases and J by 3 bases, with 4 bases of the junction left unmatched. The CDR3 contains 14 residues. The CDR3: CASSLAGGHYEQYF. The CDR3 DNA follows: TGTGCCAGCAGTTTGGCAGGGGGCCACTACGAGCAGTACTTC.

The rearrangement links TRBV5-8 to TRBJ1-6, with a possible D match to TRBD1 (5 bases). This CDR3 is 16 amino acids long. V lost 9 bases and J lost 7, with 23 bases in between. Germline V gene sequence: CDR1 SGHTS, CDR2 YDEGEE. The CDR3 bases are TGTGCCACTAAAACGAGGTCAGGGCTAGAGAATTCACCCCTCCACTTT. Its translation is CATKTRSGLENSPLHF.

The V call is TRBV7-2, the J call TRBJ2-1; D is unclear. CDR1 is SGHTA, CDR2 FQGNSA, per germline. The CDR3 covers 11 residues. Trimming left V 5 bases short and J 7 bases short, with 6 bases between. The CDR3 nucleotides read TGTGCCAGCAGCCGCGCAAATGAGCAGTTCTTC. Translating gives CASSRANEQFF.

This clonotype was picked up a small number of times. The chain employs TRBV19 and TRBJ1-2; D call uncertain. CDR1 and CDR2 (germline): LNHDA, SQIVND (reference sequence). Trimming stripped 9 bases from V and 6 bases from J, with 11 bases between. The CDR3 consists of 11 residues. The DNA for the CDR3 is TGTGCCAGCGGGGAGCTGAATGGCTACACCTTC. This translates into CASGELNGYTF.

The chain carries TRBV7-9 and TRBJ1-2; D is unclear. This CDR3 is built from 12 residues. Trimming removed 2 bases at V and 8 bases at J, with 9 bases between. Germline values: CDR1 SEHNR, CDR2 FQNEAQ (reference sequence). DNA for the CDR3: TGTGCCAGCAGCTTATTGGAGGAGGGCTACACCTTC. This encodes CASSLLEEGYTF.

The rearrangement links TRBV20-1 to TRBJ1-6; D gene ambiguous. The germline gives CDR1 DFQATT, CDR2 SNEGSKA (reference sequence). The V end lost 0 bases, the J end lost 3 bases, and 12 bases lay between the germline ends. This CDR3 has 16 amino acids. CDR3 DNA sequence: TGCAGTGCTAGAGATGCGAGAGAAAACTATAATTCACCCCTCCACTTT. This sequence encodes CSARDARENYNSPLHF.

This sequence joins TRBV20-1 and TRBJ1-3, with 7 bases fitting TRBD1. Germline V gene lookup returns CDR1 DFQATT and CDR2 SNEGSKA (reference sequence). The CDR3 runs to 13 residues. Trimming at V came to 3 bases and at J to 3 bases, leaving 2 bases not matched to a gene. CDR3 sequence reads: CSASRDSGNTIYF. CDR3 DNA sequence: TGCAGTGCTAGTCGGGACAGTGGAAACACCATATATTTT.

This clonotype was recorded a few times. This chain links TRBV20-1 with TRBJ1-5, with a possible D match to TRBD1 (5 bases). This CDR3 has 13 residues. Trimming pared 3 bases from V and 7 bases from J, leaving 13 bases between. Germline V gene data show CDR1 as DFQATT and CDR2 as SNEGSKA (reference sequence). CDR3 in DNA: TGCAGTGCTAGCCGGGACTCAAGGCAGCCCCAGCATTTT. The encoded protein is CSASRDSRQPQHF.

The CDR3 here is CASSQVGQGTNYGYTF. CDR3 DNA sequence: TGCGCCAGCAGCCAAGTAGGTCAGGGTACTAACTATGGCTACACCTTC. The V and J genes are TRBV4-1 and TRBJ1-2, with a weak D call TRBD1 (5 bases). The CDR3 spans 16 residues. Trimming took off 1 base at V and 0 bases at J, with 12 bases between the two ends. Germline V CDR1 and CDR2: MGHRA, YSYEKL.

The rearrangement joins TRBV5-6 to TRBJ1-3; D gene uncertain. V was pared by 4 bases and J by 4 bases, with 15 bases between. Germline V gene data show CDR1 as SGHDT and CDR2 as YYEEEE. The length of the CDR3 is 15 residues. This chain's CDR3 is CASSPYRPPGNTIYF. The DNA for the CDR3 is TGTGCCAGCAGCCCATACCGACCGCCGGGAAACACCATATATTTT.

This clonotype appeared a few times. The V and J genes are TRBV2 and TRBJ2-5; possible D gene TRBD1, 6 bases. The germline V and J ends were trimmed by 7 bases and 2 bases, with 11 bases remaining between them. The germline gives CDR1 SNHLY, CDR2 FYNNEI. The CDR3 has 13 residues. The CDR3, as DNA: TGTGCCAGCAACCCAGGGGCACAAGAGACCCAGTACTTC. It encodes CASNPGAQETQYF. Full variable domain (outside the CDR3, taken from reference TRBV2 and TRBJ2-5): EPEVTQTPSHQVTQMGQEVILRCVPISNHLYFYWYRQILGQKVEFLVSFYNNEISEKSEIFDDQFSVERPDGSNFTLKIRSTKLEDSAMYFCASNPGAQETQYFGPGTRLLVL.

The chain couples TRBV19 to TRBJ2-6; D not resolved. The CDR3 runs 13 residues. Trimming pared 9 bases from V and 3 bases from J, leaving 9 bases between. Germline loops: CDR1 LNHDA, CDR2 SQIVND (reference sequence). The DNA of the CDR3 is TGTGCCAGCTCTCAACTTGGGGCCAACGTCCTGACTTTC. Amino acid sequence: CASSQLGANVLTF. The full variable domain, rest sourced from reference TRBV19 and TRBJ2-6, is DGGITQSPKYLFRKEGQNVTLSCEQNLNHDAMYWYRQDPGQGLRLIYYSQIVNDFQKGDIAEGYSVSREKKESFPLTVTSAQKNPTAFYLCASSQLGANVLTFGAGSRLTVL.

The chain has TRBV30 and TRBJ1-2; 10 bases agree with TRBD1. J gave up 7 bases and V 1 base, and 9 bases lay outside the gene matches. CDR3 length equals 15 residues. The germline gives CDR1 GTSNPN, CDR2 SVGIG (reference sequence). CDR3 sequence (DNA): TGTGCCTGGAGTGGCCCCGGGACAGGGGTTCGTGGCTACACCTTC. Its protein is CAWSGPGTGVRGYTF.

Within the sample, this clonotype is large. The rearrangement links TRBV5-5 to TRBJ2-5; 8 bases match TRBD2. The CDR3 has 15 residues. CDR1 is SGHKS, CDR2 YYEKEE, per germline (reference sequence). Trimming removed 5 bases from V and 5 bases from J; junction bases left unmatched: 11. The CDR3 loop reads CASSSGRGAVETQYF. The CDR3, as DNA: TGTGCCAGCAGTTCCGGGCGGGGGGCCGTGGAGACCCAGTACTTC.

The CDR3 loop reads CASTLWATPNTEAFF. The DNA of the CDR3 is TGTGCCAGCACCCTATGGGCAACGCCGAACACTGAAGCTTTCTTT. This chain joins TRBV12-3 or TRBV12-4 and TRBJ1-1; unclear D gene. V lost 7 bases, J lost 1 base, and 16 bases lay in between. The length of the CDR3 is 15 residues.